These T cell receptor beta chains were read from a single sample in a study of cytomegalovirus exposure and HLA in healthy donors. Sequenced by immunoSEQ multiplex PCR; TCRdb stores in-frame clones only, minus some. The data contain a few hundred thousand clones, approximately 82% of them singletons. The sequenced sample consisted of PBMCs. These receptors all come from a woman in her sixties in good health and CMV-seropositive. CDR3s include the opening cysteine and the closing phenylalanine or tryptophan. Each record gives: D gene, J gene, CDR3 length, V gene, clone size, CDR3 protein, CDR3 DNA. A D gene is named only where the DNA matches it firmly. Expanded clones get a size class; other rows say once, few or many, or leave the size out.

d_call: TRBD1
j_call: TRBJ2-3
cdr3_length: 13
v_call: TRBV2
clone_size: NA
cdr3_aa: CASSRQGSDTQYF
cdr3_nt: TGTGCCAGCAGTCGACAGGGTTCAGATACGCAGTATTTT

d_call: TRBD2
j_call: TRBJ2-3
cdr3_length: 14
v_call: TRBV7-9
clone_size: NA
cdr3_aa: CATLLLAGGDTQYF
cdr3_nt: TGTGCCACCCTGTTGCTAGCGGGAGGGGATACGCAGTATTTT

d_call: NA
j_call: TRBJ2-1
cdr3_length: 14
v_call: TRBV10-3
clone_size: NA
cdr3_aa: CAISIRGSFDEQFF
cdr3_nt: TGTGCCATCAGCATCAGAGGTAGCTTCGATGAGCAGTTCTTC

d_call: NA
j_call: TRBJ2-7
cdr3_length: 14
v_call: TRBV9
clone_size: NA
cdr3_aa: CASSVATGGMEQYF
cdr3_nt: TGTGCCAGCAGCGTAGCTACCGGCGGTATGGAGCAGTACTTC

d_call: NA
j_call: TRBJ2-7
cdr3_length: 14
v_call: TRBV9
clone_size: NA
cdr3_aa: CASSVEVSGYEQYF
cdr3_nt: TGTGCCAGCAGCGTAGAGGTTAGCGGCTACGAGCAGTACTTC

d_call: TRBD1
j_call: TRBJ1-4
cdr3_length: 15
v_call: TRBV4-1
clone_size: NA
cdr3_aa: CASSQWTGVDEKLFF
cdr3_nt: TGCGCCAGCAGCCAATGGACAGGTGTCGATGAAAAACTGTTTTTT

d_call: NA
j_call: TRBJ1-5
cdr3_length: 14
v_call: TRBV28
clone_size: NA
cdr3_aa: CASTKTILNQPQHF
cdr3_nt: TGTGCCAGCACCAAAACGATACTCAATCAGCCCCAGCATTTT

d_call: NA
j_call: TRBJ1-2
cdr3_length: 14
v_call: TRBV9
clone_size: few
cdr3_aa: CASSVALREGGYTF
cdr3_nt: TGTGCCAGCAGCGTAGCCCTACGGGAGGGAGGCTACACCTTC

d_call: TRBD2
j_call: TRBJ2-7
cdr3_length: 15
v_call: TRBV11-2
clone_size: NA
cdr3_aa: CASSIGTSGGYEQYF
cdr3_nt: TGTGCCAGCAGCATAGGGACTAGCGGGGGCTACGAGCAGTACTTC

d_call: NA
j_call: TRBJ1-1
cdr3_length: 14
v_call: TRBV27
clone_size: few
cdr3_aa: CASSPHRENTEAFF
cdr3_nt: TGTGCCAGCAGTCCCCATCGGGAGAACACTGAAGCTTTCTTT

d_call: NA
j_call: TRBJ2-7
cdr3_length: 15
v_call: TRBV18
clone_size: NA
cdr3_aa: CASSPVVGRPYEQYF
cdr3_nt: TGTGCCAGCTCACCAGTTGTGGGGAGACCCTACGAGCAGTACTTC

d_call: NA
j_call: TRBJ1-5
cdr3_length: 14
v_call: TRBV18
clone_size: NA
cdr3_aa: CASSGDYSNQPQHF
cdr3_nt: TGTGCCAGCTCAGGGGACTATAGCAATCAGCCCCAGCATTTT

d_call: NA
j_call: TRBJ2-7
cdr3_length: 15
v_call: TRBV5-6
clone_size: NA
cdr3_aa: CASSLEQGKSYEQYF
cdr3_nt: TGTGCCAGCAGCTTGGAGCAGGGGAAATCCTACGAGCAGTACTTC

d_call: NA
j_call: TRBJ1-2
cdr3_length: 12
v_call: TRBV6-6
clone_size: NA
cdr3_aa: CASARTNYGYTF
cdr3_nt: TGTGCCAGCGCCCGGACAAACTATGGCTACACCTTC

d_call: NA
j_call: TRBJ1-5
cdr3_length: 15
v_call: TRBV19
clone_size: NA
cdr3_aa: CASSIVKQGNQPQHF
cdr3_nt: TGTGCCAGTAGTATAGTGAAACAGGGCAATCAGCCCCAGCATTTT

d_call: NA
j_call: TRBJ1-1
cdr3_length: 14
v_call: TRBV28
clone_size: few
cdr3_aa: CASIGENLNTEAFF
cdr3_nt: TGTGCCAGCATCGGGGAGAATCTGAACACTGAAGCTTTCTTT

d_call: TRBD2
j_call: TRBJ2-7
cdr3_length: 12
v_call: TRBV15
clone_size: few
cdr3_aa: CATSGTSGRVLF
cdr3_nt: TGTGCCACCAGCGGGACTAGCGGGAGGGTCCTCTTC

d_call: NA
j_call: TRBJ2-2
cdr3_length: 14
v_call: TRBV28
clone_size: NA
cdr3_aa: CASRPGGNTGELFF
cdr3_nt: TGTGCCAGCAGGCCCGGAGGGAACACCGGGGAGCTGTTTTTT

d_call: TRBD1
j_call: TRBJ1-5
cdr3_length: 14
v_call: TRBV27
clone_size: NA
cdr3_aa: CASRPNRGYQPQHF
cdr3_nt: TGTGCCAGCAGACCGAACAGGGGATATCAGCCCCAGCATTTT

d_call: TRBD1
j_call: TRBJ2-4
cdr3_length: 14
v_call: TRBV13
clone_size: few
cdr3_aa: CASSFRTGRNIQYF
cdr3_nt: TGTGCCAGCAGCTTCCGGACAGGGAGGAACATTCAGTACTTC

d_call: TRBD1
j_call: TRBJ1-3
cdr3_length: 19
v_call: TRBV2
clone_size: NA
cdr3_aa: CASSSLRGRTVGSGNTIYF
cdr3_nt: TGTGCCAGCAGTTCCCTCAGGGGGCGTACGGTCGGCTCTGGAAACACCATATATTTT

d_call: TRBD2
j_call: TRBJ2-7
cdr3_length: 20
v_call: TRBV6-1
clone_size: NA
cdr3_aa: CASSDSLPAGGPSRVYEQYF
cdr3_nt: TGTGCCAGCAGTGATTCCCTCCCAGCGGGAGGGCCAAGTCGGGTGTACGAGCAGTACTTC